The T cell receptor beta chain described here comes from a study of beta chain features in type 1 diabetes. On the study more broadly: Cell yields, gender and age were comparable in patients and healthy donors. Study results and caveats: Patients with Type 1 diabetes showed moderately but significantly shorter TCRB CDR3s in all four CD4+ subsets.

With 2 bases removed from V and 0 bases from J, the gap between germline ends came to 5 bases. This CDR3 comprises 13 residues. CDR1 is GTSNPN, CDR2 SVGIG, per germline (reference sequence). This clone was recorded a few times. Antigen: not known. Sequencing targeted expressed TCRB transcripts, as all isolated RNA had been reverse transcribed. Generated by immunoSEQ multiplex PCR, the TCRdb table keeps only in-frame clones and is missing some. The data show 300,000 to 400,000 clones, roughly 13% seen once. Sequences were obtained from naive CD4+ T cells from blood. This sequence was found in a woman between 18 and 29 years old with type 1 diabetes. This chain connects TRBV30 to TRBJ2-1; D is uncertain. The CDR3 protein is CAWSFSSYNEQFF. The CDR3 bases are TGTGCCTGGAGTTTTAGCTCCTACAATGAGCAGTTCTTC.